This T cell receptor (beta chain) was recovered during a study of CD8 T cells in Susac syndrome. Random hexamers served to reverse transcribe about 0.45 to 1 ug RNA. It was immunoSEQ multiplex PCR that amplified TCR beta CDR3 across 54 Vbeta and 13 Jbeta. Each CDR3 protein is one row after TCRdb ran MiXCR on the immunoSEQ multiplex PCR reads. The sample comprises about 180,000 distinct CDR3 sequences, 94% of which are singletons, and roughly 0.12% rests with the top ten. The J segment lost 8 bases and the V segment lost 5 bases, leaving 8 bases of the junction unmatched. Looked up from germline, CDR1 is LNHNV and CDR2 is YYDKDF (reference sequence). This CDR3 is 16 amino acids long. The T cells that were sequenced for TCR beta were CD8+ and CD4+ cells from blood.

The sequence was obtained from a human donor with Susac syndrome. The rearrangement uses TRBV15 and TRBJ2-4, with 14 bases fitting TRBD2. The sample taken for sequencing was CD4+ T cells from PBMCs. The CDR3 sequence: CATSQTSGGAGDIQYF. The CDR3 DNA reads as TGTGCCACCAGCCAGACTAGCGGGGGGGCCGGGGACATTCAGTACTTC.